The 23 T cell receptor beta chains below were found in one sample sequenced in a study of T cell changes during pregnancy in multiple sclerosis. Sequenced by immunoSEQ multiplex PCR; TCRdb stores in-frame clones only, minus some. The profile shows 35,000 to 45,000 clones, about nine tenths of them singletons. Specimen: CD4+ T cells from peripheral blood mononuclear cells, collected after pregnancy. All receptors come from a female donor in good health, enrolled as a control in a pregnancy study.

The CDR3 sequence: CASSSGATNEKLFF. In nucleotides, the CDR3 is TGTGCCAGCAGCTCAGGGGCAACTAATGAAAAACTGTTTTTT. This rearrangement joins TRBV5-6 to TRBJ1-4; weak D call: TRBD1 (6 bases). V shed 3 bases and J shed 0 bases, with 6 bases lying between them. The CDR3 is 14 amino acids. Germline loops: CDR1 SGHDT, CDR2 YYEEEE.

In its sample, this clone was seen once. V and J are TRBV9 and TRBJ2-7, with TRBD2 as a possible D gene (7 bases). V gave up 0 bases and J gave up 3 bases, with 10 bases separating them. This CDR3 is built from 14 residues. From germline, CDR1 is SGDLS and CDR2 YYNGEE. Here the CDR3 reads CASSVGGGGYEQYF. CDR3 bases: TGTGCCAGCAGCGTAGGGGGAGGGGGCTACGAGCAGTACTTC.

The table lists this clone with a count of one. This sequence joins TRBV4-3 and TRBJ2-3; a possible D gene is TRBD2 (5 bases). From germline, CDR1 is LGHNA and CDR2 YSLEER. The length of the CDR3 is 15 residues. Trimming removed 1 base from V and 4 bases from J, with 12 bases in between. DNA of the CDR3: TGCGCCAGCAGCCAAGCGGGGATGGGTCCAGATACGCAGTATTTT. It encodes CASSQAGMGPDTQYF.

By frequency in the sample, this clone is medium-sized. The chain recombines TRBV6-5 with TRBJ1-1; the D is unclear. Between the trimmed V and J ends, which lost 0 bases and 0 bases, there was a span of 8 bases. The germline V gene encodes CDR1 MNHEY and CDR2 SVGAGI. This CDR3 spans 15 amino acids. The CDR3: CASSYSPELNTEAFF. The CDR3 DNA follows: TGTGCCAGCAGTTACTCGCCGGAGCTGAACACTGAAGCTTTCTTT.

This clone has only one observation. V and J are TRBV4-1 and TRBJ2-1; 10 bases align to TRBD1. V was pared by 3 bases and J by 0 bases, with 5 bases of the junction left unmatched. Germline V gives CDR1 MGHRA, CDR2 YSYEKL. The length of the CDR3 is 17 residues. The CDR3 sequence: CASSHSGQGGSYNEQFF. DNA for the CDR3: TGCGCCAGCAGCCACTCAGGACAGGGGGGCTCCTACAATGAGCAGTTCTTC.

This clone has a handful of counts. The chain couples TRBV29-1 to TRBJ1-1; 9 bases fit TRBD1. V was clipped by 8 bases and J by 6 bases; unmatched bases: 7. Per germline, CDR1 SQVTM and CDR2 ANQGSEA. The CDR3 runs to 12 residues. The CDR3 spells CSSNRGPAEAFF. DNA for the CDR3: TGCAGCTCCAACAGGGGGCCCGCTGAAGCTTTCTTT.

The V call is TRBV6-5, the J call TRBJ2-6; D is uncertain. The V end was cut by 0 bases, the J end by 4 bases, with 4 bases between. The germline V gene encodes CDR1 MNHEY and CDR2 SVGAGI. The CDR3 runs 14 residues. The CDR3 DNA is TGTGCCAGCAGTTACTCGAGCGGGGCCAACGTCCTGACTTTC. Its protein product is CASSYSSGANVLTF.

The CDR3 sequence: CASSQDSGGADTQYF. In DNA form, the CDR3 reads TGCGCCAGCAGCCAAGATAGCGGGGGGGCCGATACGCAGTATTTT. The chain is built from TRBV4-3 and TRBJ2-3, with 11 bases aligning to TRBD2. Germline V gene lookup returns CDR1 LGHNA and CDR2 YSLEER. J lost 6 bases, V lost 0 bases, and 2 bases had no gene match. This CDR3 is 15 amino acids long.

This chain connects TRBV25-1 to TRBJ2-5, with a weak D call TRBD2 (6 bases). Germline-derived CDR1 and CDR2 are MGHDK and SYGVNS. The V end lost 2 bases, the J end lost 5 bases, and 15 bases lay between the germline ends. The CDR3 covers 15 residues. This CDR3 reads CASSESGLARETQYF. DNA for the CDR3: TGTGCCAGCAGTGAAAGCGGCCTAGCGAGGGAGACCCAGTACTTC.

V usage is TRBV11-2 and J usage is TRBJ2-7; 7 bases line up with TRBD2. V shed 10 bases, J shed 1 base, and the junction held 10 bases outside the gene matches. This CDR3 is built from 14 residues. Looked up from germline, CDR1 is SGHAT and CDR2 is FQNNGV. The DNA for the CDR3 is TGTGCCACCCAGCGGGTGGGACTATCCTACGAGCAGTACTTC. This gives the protein CATQRVGLSYEQYF. The whole variable domain, filled in from reference TRBV11-2 and TRBJ2-7, reads EAGVAQSPRYKIIEKRQSVAFWCNPISGHATLYWYQQILGQGPKLLIQFQNNGVVDDSQLPKDRFSAERLKGVDSTLKIQPAKLEDSAVYLCATQRVGLSYEQYFGPGTRLTVT.

This sequence joins TRBV23-1 and TRBJ1-5; D gene unclear. TRBV23-1 is identified as an open reading frame with a role that is uncertain. Between the trimmed V and J ends, which lost 0 bases and 7 bases, there was a span of 4 bases. The CDR3 is made up of 12 amino acids. CDR3 sequence: CASSQSSQPQHF. The DNA of the CDR3 is TGCGCCAGCAGTCAATCCTCGCAGCCCCAGCATTTT.

CDR3 residues: CASLREAGTGELFF. The CDR3, as DNA: TGCGCCAGCCTGCGGGAGGCGGGCACCGGGGAGCTGTTTTTT. This rearrangement joins TRBV5-1 to TRBJ2-2, with 8 bases fitting TRBD2. The germline V gene encodes CDR1 SGHRS and CDR2 YFSETQ. The V and J ends lost 7 bases and 4 bases, in that order; junction bases with no gene match: 6. The CDR3 is 14 amino acids.

This sequence joins TRBV5-6 and TRBJ2-5; 9 nucleotides match TRBD2. CDR3 length: 15 residues. V dropped 1 base and J dropped 5; count of bases not matched to a gene: 6. Per germline, CDR1 SGHDT and CDR2 YYEEEE. CDR3 in DNA: TGTGCCAGCAGCTTGCGCGGGAGGGCCGATGAGACCCAGTACTTC. Amino acid sequence: CASSLRGRADETQYF.

The chain couples TRBV7-2 to TRBJ1-2; D not resolved. The germline gives CDR1 SGHTA, CDR2 FQGNSA. This CDR3 has 12 amino acids. Trimming shortened V by 1 base and J by 5 bases, and 5 bases separated the two germline ends. As DNA, the CDR3 is TGTGCCAGCAGCTTAGGACTTTATGGCTACACCTTC. Its translation: CASSLGLYGYTF.

V gene TRBV11-2 combines with J gene TRBJ2-7; a possible D gene is TRBD2 (6 bases). The CDR3 extends over 18 amino acids. Germline CDR1 SGHAT, CDR2 FQNNGV. The V end lost 0 bases, the J end lost 5 bases, and 23 bases lay between the germline ends. The CDR3 is CASSLDPPSGWRGHEQYF. The CDR3 coding sequence is TGTGCCAGCAGCTTAGATCCCCCCTCAGGGTGGAGGGGCCACGAGCAGTACTTC.

The chain employs TRBV11-2 and TRBJ2-7; 7 nucleotides agree with TRBD1. Germline CDR1 is SGHAT and CDR2 is FQNNGV. The CDR3 is made up of 15 amino acids. With 1 base clipped from V and 0 bases from J, the junction kept 3 bases outside the gene matches. This chain's CDR3 is CASSLGQGYSYEQYF. CDR3 sequence (DNA): TGTGCCAGCAGCTTAGGACAGGGTTACTCCTACGAGCAGTACTTC.

The chain is built from TRBV2 and TRBJ1-1; D is perhaps TRBD1 (6 bases). The germline CDR1 and CDR2 sequences are SNHLY and FYNNEI. The V and J ends lost 10 bases and 5 bases respectively, with 14 bases between them. This CDR3 has 12 amino acids. The CDR3 sequence is CATARGATEAFF. The CDR3 DNA reads as TGTGCCACCGCGCGGGGGGCTACTGAAGCTTTCTTT.

The rearrangement joins TRBV5-1 to TRBJ1-4, with 7 positions matching TRBD1. V trimming: 4 bases; J trimming: 6 bases; junction bases outside the gene matches: 3. This CDR3 is built from 13 residues. CDR1 and CDR2 (germline): SGHRS, YFSETQ. The DNA for the CDR3 is TGCGCCAGCAGCCCAGGGACAGATGAAAAACTGTTTTTT. It is translated as CASSPGTDEKLFF.

This clone was seen a single time. The chain couples TRBV29-1 to TRBJ1-2; D is uncertain. Per the germline V gene, CDR1 is SQVTM and CDR2 is ANQGSEA. V dropped 2 bases and J dropped 12 bases, with 10 bases sitting between them. This CDR3 contains 10 residues. The CDR3 here is CSVEQVGHTF. The CDR3 DNA is TGCAGCGTTGAACAAGTGGGCCACACCTTC. Variable domain in full (rest from reference TRBV29-1 and TRBJ1-2): SAVISQKPSRDICQRGTSLTIQCQVDSQVTMMFWYRQQPGQSLTLIATANQGSEATYESGFVIDKFPISRPNLTFSTLTVSNMSPEDSSIYLCSVEQVGHTFGSGTRLTVV.

The V and J genes are TRBV7-2 and TRBJ2-7, with TRBD1 matching 8 bases. The germline V gene encodes CDR1 SGHTA and CDR2 FQGNSA. The CDR3 runs 15 residues. With 5 bases clipped from V and 7 bases from J, the junction kept 13 bases outside the gene matches. The CDR3 bases are TGTGCCAGCAGCCTCAGACAGGGGAGTTCGGAGGAGCAGTACTTC. This translates into CASSLRQGSSEEQYF.

CDR3 nucleotides: TGTGCCAGCTCACTGGACAGGGGATCCTACAATGAGCAGTTCTTC. Encoded protein: CASSLDRGSYNEQFF. The chain has TRBV18 and TRBJ2-1; TRBD1 agrees at 9 bases. CDR3 length equals 15 residues. With V trimmed by 4 bases and J by 1 base, 2 bases remained unmatched. Germline V gene data show CDR1 as KGHSH and CDR2 as LQKENI.

V usage is TRBV2 and J usage is TRBJ1-3; TRBD1 might be the D (6 bases). Germline lookup yields CDR1 SNHLY and CDR2 FYNNEI. V was pared by 3 bases and J by 5 bases, with 11 bases between. The CDR3 totals 14 residues. The CDR3 nucleotides read TGTGCCAGCAGTGATTTTACAGGGAGAAACACCATATATTTT. Protein: CASSDFTGRNTIYF.

V is TRBV27 and J is TRBJ2-1, with 10 bases lining up with TRBD2. V was pared by 3 bases and J by 9 bases, with 8 bases of the junction left unmatched. CDR1 and CDR2 from the germline V gene are MNHEY and SMNVEV (reference sequence). The CDR3 is 15 residues long. As DNA, the CDR3 is TGTGCCAGCAGTTTGGGAGCGGGGGGGCCTTTTGAGCAGTTCTTC. Protein product: CASSLGAGGPFEQFF.